The rows below give T cell receptor beta chains drawn from one sample of a study of cytomegalovirus exposure and HLA in healthy donors. Method: immunoSEQ multiplex PCR; TCRdb's copy keeps in-frame clones and lacks some. The sample records 200,000 to 250,000 clones, less than 85% being singletons. The specimen sequenced was PBMCs. Receptors were obtained from a man aged 18-30 years in good health and CMV-seronegative. Each CDR3 is given without its conserved first and last residue. D genes are given only for firm matches.

V gene: TRBV5-8
CDR3 length: 12
D gene: TRBD1
CDR3 protein: ATRGQGAGNIQY

V gene: TRBV28
CDR3 length: 12
D gene: TRBD1
CDR3 protein: ASSLGQGGTEAF

V gene: TRBV11-1
CDR3 length: 15
D gene: TRBD2
CDR3 protein: ASSLAAPGGGTGELF

V gene: TRBV5-1
CDR3 length: 9
D gene: TRBD1
CDR3 protein: ASSMDREAF

V gene: TRBV23-1
CDR3 length: 13
D gene: TRBD1
CDR3 protein: ASGKQGLYTGELF

V gene: TRBV19
CDR3 length: 12
D gene: -
CDR3 protein: ASSTTGRVTEAF

V gene: TRBV11-2
CDR3 length: 13
D gene: TRBD1
CDR3 protein: ASSLMTGVTGELF

V gene: TRBV7-2
CDR3 length: 13
D gene: TRBD2
CDR3 protein: ASSPSGRASNEQF

V gene: TRBV5-1
CDR3 length: 13
D gene: TRBD1
CDR3 protein: ASSPAWDRNNEQF

V gene: TRBV5-1
CDR3 length: 17
D gene: TRBD2
CDR3 protein: ASSPALAGGPGSGNEQF

V gene: TRBV10-3
CDR3 length: 13
D gene: -
CDR3 protein: AISDDRGSYNEQF

V gene: TRBV5-1
CDR3 length: 12
D gene: -
CDR3 protein: ASRVRERDSPLH

V gene: TRBV28
CDR3 length: 13
D gene: TRBD2
CDR3 protein: ASSSAASGRYEQY

V gene: TRBV28
CDR3 length: 13
D gene: TRBD1
CDR3 protein: ASSPTGGLGYEQY